The source of this TCR beta chain is a study of PD-1 blockade in classical Hodgkin lymphoma. The study's findings and limits: CD4+ TCR diversity, unlike CD8+, rose significantly by C4D1. Relapsed/refractory patients reportedly had the lowest baseline TCR diversity, below newly diagnosed patients, who were below healthy donors. Exclusion covered patients beginning nivolumab under 1 year post-ASCT. Complete responders started with a diversity level that resembled newly diagnosed patients at baseline.

With respect to this clone: Its antigen is undetermined. The junction does not match germline at one end; this may be a read error.

Profiled with immunoSEQ multiplex PCR; TCRdb holds only in-frame clones, not every one. The top ten clones hold 16% of a sample with nearly 55,000 clones, approximately 84% of them seen once. Following autologous stem cell transplantation, relapse occurred in every patient, and exposure to brentuximab vedotin varied. The sequence was collected from a human donor with classical Hodgkin lymphoma. The sequencing used peripheral blood mononuclear cells (PBMCs), collected at baseline.

The CDR3 is CASSPNPGLAGVEQFF. DNA of the CDR3: TGTGCTAGCAGCCCCAACCCCGGACTAGCGGGAGTTGAGCAGTTCTTC. This chain joins TRBV7-7 and TRBJ2-1; 13 bases agree with TRBD2. Germline V CDR1 and CDR2: SSHAT, FNYEAQ (reference sequence). This CDR3 has 16 amino acids.